This T cell receptor (beta chain) appears in the sequencing data of a study of PD-1 blockade in classical Hodgkin lymphoma (dated by TCRdb to the early 2020s). Background on the whole study: Nivolumab dosing was 3 mg/kg intravenously every 2 weeks, continuing until either disease progression or unacceptable toxicity. A peripheral blood immune signature of response to PD-1 blockade in classical Hodgkin lymphoma was defined using TCR beta sequencing and CyTOF. Study-wide findings and limitations: The study was restricted to a single clinical trial cohort, and the causes of repertoire differences, possibly disease activity or prior therapy, were left undefined. Baseline TCR diversity was reported to be lower in newly diagnosed patients than in healthy donors and to be lower still in relapsed/refractory patients. A significant rise by C4D1 was seen in CD4+ but not CD8+ TCR diversity (p=0.0027 vs p=0.16), with the rise being most apparent in complete responders (p=0.02). Lower diversity was seen in patients whose nivolumab began less than 1 year after ASCT, and these patients were left out of later analyses so that immune reconstitution would not confound the results. Baseline diversity similar to that of newly diagnosed patients was observed in trial patients achieving complete response, whereas significantly lower diversity was observed in partial responders and progressors.

Counted from cysteine to phenylalanine, this CDR3 has 16 amino acids. Just the 48-base CDR3 DNA is kept, in frame starting at base 1. V and J are trimmed by 0 bases and 4 bases, and the gene matches miss 9 bases of the junction. The germline V gene gives CDR1 as MGHRA and CDR2 as YSYEKL. The time point label on this specimen signifies: cycle 2 day 1 (C2D1) of nivolumab. Every trial patient had relapsed after autologous stem cell transplantation, and cohorts A, B and C differed in prior brentuximab vedotin exposure. The trial cohort comprised 60 or so patients with relapsed/refractory classical Hodgkin lymphoma whose best overall responses were complete response, partial response or progressive disease. In the multi-cohort phase II CheckMate 205 trial, trial patients received single-agent nivolumab. Best overall response was determined by an independent review committee according to the 2007 International Working Group response criteria. Trial PBMCs were collected immediately before nivolumab initiation (C1D1) and during therapy at cycle 2 day 1 and cycle 4 day 1. After peripheral blood was drawn into 8 mL Vacutainer Cell Preparation Tubes, PBMCs were isolated by centrifugation and then cryopreserved.

The Qiagen DNeasy kit was used to extract genomic DNA from unsorted PBMCs and from the negatively selected CD4+ and CD8+ fractions. Using primers that anneal to V and J segments, immunoSEQ multiplex PCR amplified the TCR beta CDR3 regions. Amplification bias was minimized using a synthetic immune receptor repertoire, and residual bias was removed computationally after sequencing. The authors processed their data as follows. Custom Python scripts were used to quantify repertoire diversity as the Shannon entropy index. Unsorted, CD4+ and CD8+ repertoires were analyzed separately, except in combined analyses where CD4+ and CD8+ sequences were merged in silico. Clonal expansion was defined as at least a 2-fold frequency increase after treatment relative to C1D1, with a pseudocount of 0.5 for undetected baseline clones. Clones with 0 or 1 copy at C1D1 were classified as singleton clones, and clones with 2 or more copies were classified as non-singleton clones. Clones expanded in unsorted samples were assigned a CD4+, CD8+ or unknown annotation through matching of protein sequences in sorted samples from the same patient. Wilcoxon tests on paired samples were used to test diversity changes from C1D1 to C4D1. The source is immuneACCESS, and TCRdb retained only in-frame sequences with V and J called. Part of the clones is not carried over; for the studies checked, unresolved V genes explain less than half of this, and the remainder is unexplained. The V and J calls and the clone size are those of that table, but D and trimming were determined from the DNA. This sample comprises nearly 60,000 clones, around 93% of them detected only once. Around 9.3% of the sample belongs to the ten largest clones.

Turning to this clone: The antigen this receptor binds is unknown. No base quality information exists; no much larger clone differs at one position.

The source material was peripheral blood mononuclear cells (PBMCs), sampled before the second cycle of nivolumab. The clonotype was recovered from a human donor with classical Hodgkin lymphoma. The V and J genes are TRBV4-1 and TRBJ2-7, and 7 junctional nucleotides match TRBD2. The CDR3 reads as follows: CASSQDVASGGYEQYF. The nucleotide sequence reads as follows: TGCGCCAGCAGCCAAGACGTGGCTAGCGGAGGGTACGAGCAGTACTTC.